Below are 8 T cell receptor beta chains sequenced from a single sample in a study of blood T cell repertoires in COVID-19 (dated by TCRdb to 2020 to 2021). Library construction relied on the immunoSEQ multiplex PCR assay. The table comes from immuneACCESS by way of TCRdb, which keeps in-frame sequences with V and J called. Part of the clones is missing from these tables; in studies checked, under half for an unresolved V gene and the rest for unknown reasons. The sample data list under 200,000 clones, and roughly four fifths of these were observed just once. Together, the top ten hold more than 1.5% of the sample. Sequencing was performed on peripheral blood. These receptor sequences come from a human donor in a cohort sampled during active COVID-19.

The chain carries TRBV28 and TRBJ2-1; 9 positions agree with TRBD1. The trim removed 3 bases at V and 6 bases at J, leaving 0 bases unmatched. CDR1 MDHEN and CDR2 SYDVKM come from the germline V gene. This CDR3 has 13 residues. CDR3 sequence: CASSLTGGNEQFF. In nucleotides, the CDR3 is TGTGCCAGCAGTTTGACAGGGGGCAATGAGCAGTTCTTC.

The J gene is TRBJ2-7, the V gene TRBV14, with D hard to call. The CDR3 consists of 12 residues. Germline-derived CDR1 and CDR2 are SGHDN and FVKESK. V lost 0 bases, J lost 9 bases, and 9 bases lay in between. In DNA form, the CDR3 reads TGTGCCAGCAGCCAAGAGCGGTTTGCGCAGTACTTC. Encoded protein: CASSQERFAQYF. The entire variable domain, with the rest obtained from reference TRBV14 and TRBJ2-7, is as follows: EAGVTQFPSHSVIEKGQTVTLRCDPISGHDNLYWYRRVMGKEIKFLLHFVKESKQDESGMPNNRFLAERTGGTYSTLKVQPAELEDSGVYFCASSQERFAQYFGPGTRLTVT.

The V call is TRBV19, the J call TRBJ2-2; D is perhaps TRBD1 (5 bases). Looked up from germline, CDR1 is LNHDA and CDR2 is SQIVND (reference sequence). V was pared by 7 bases and J by 7 bases, with 16 bases between. The CDR3 runs 14 residues. The CDR3 DNA is TGTGCCAGTACCCTACCAGGGCCGGACGGGGAGCTGTTTTTT. Its protein product is CASTLPGPDGELFF. Looking up the rest from reference TRBV19 and TRBJ2-2 gives the full variable domain: DGGITQSPKYLFRKEGQNVTLSCEQNLNHDAMYWYRQDPGQGLRLIYYSQIVNDFQKGDIAEGYSVSREKKESFPLTVTSAQKNPTAFYLCASTLPGPDGELFFGEGSRLTVL.

The chain couples TRBV18 to TRBJ1-2; the D gene is possibly TRBD1 (6 bases). Trimming shortened V by 2 bases and J by 1 base, and 14 bases separated the two germline ends. The CDR3 totals 16 residues. Germline lookup yields CDR1 KGHSH and CDR2 LQKENI. The CDR3 coding sequence is TGTGCCAGCTCACCATGGACAGAGCCTCTTAACTATGGCTACACCTTC. It translates to CASSPWTEPLNYGYTF.

V usage is TRBV5-1 and J usage is TRBJ2-1; 14 bases are shared with TRBD2. After removal of 4 bases from V and 6 bases from J, the junction contained 9 bases not matched to a gene. The CDR3 is made up of 17 amino acids. Looked up from germline, CDR1 is SGHRS and CDR2 is YFSETQ. The CDR3 DNA reads as TGCGCCAGCAGCCGACTAGCGGGAGGGGGCGGGAGCAATGAGCAGTTCTTC. As protein: CASSRLAGGGGSNEQFF.

The V gene is TRBV29-1, the J gene TRBJ1-1; D is uncertain. The CDR3 covers 11 residues. In germline, CDR1 is SQVTM, CDR2 ANQGSEA. V was clipped by 4 bases and J by 1 base, with 4 bases between them. The CDR3 DNA reads as TGCAGCGTTGGGGCGAACACTGAAGCTTTCTTT. Translation: CSVGANTEAFF.

This clone was picked up a small number of times. The chain joins TRBV11-2 to TRBJ1-6; D is unresolved. The CDR3 loop spans 15 amino acids. The germline gives CDR1 SGHAT, CDR2 FQNNGV. The V gene lost 0 bases and the J gene lost 4 bases, with 7 bases spanning the gap. The CDR3 coding sequence is TGTGCCAGCAGCTTAGATAACAGTTATAATTCACCCCTCCACTTT. Its protein is CASSLDNSYNSPLHF. Variable domain in full (rest from reference TRBV11-2 and TRBJ1-6): EAGVAQSPRYKIIEKRQSVAFWCNPISGHATLYWYQQILGQGPKLLIQFQNNGVVDDSQLPKDRFSAERLKGVDSTLKIQPAKLEDSAVYLCASSLDNSYNSPLHFGNGTRLTVT.

The V call is TRBV27, the J call TRBJ2-1; D might be TRBD1 (5 bases). Germline loops: CDR1 MNHEY, CDR2 SMNVEV (reference sequence). V lost 7 bases and J 0 bases, leaving 13 bases between the germline ends. This CDR3 has 15 amino acids. CDR3 nucleotide sequence: TGTGCCAGCACCCGGACACTTAGCTCCTACAATGAGCAGTTCTTC. As protein: CASTRTLSSYNEQFF.